Listed below are T cell receptor beta chains from one sample, sequenced in a study of blood T cell repertoires in COVID-19. Only in-frame clones appear in the TCRdb table, and some are missing; sequencing was by immunoSEQ multiplex PCR. The sample yields 360,000 or so clones, about nine tenths seen once. The sequencing input was PBMCs or T cells enriched from blood (not recorded which). The receptors were sampled from a woman younger than 45 who had been exposed to COVID-19. Each CDR3 is given with its conserved first and last residue. D genes are given only for firm matches.

v_call	j_call	d_call	cdr3_aa
TRBV6-5	TRBJ2-1	TRBD1	CASSYSNRGSYNEQFF
TRBV10-1	TRBJ1-1	TRBD1	CASSEAPGQGDRGTEAFF
TRBV11-2	TRBJ2-5	-	CASTPPSGETQYF
TRBV10-3	TRBJ1-2	TRBD1	CAISEDGQGAGGYTF
TRBV2	TRBJ2-3	TRBD2	CASRLAGRTDTQYF
TRBV15	TRBJ1-5	-	CATSRIRNGTNYSNQPQHF
TRBV30	TRBJ1-6	-	CAWSGRVVGNSPLHF
TRBV28	TRBJ1-6	-	CASRPGSYNSPLHF
TRBV11-3	TRBJ1-5	-	CASSLTGYQPQHF
TRBV28	TRBJ1-3	-	CASSFLLRYSDTIYF
TRBV30	TRBJ2-5	-	CAWSAGYQETQYF
TRBV7-3	TRBJ1-2	-	CASSLYGPPNYGYTF
TRBV27	TRBJ2-1	TRBD2	CASSLPGLVRGEQFF
TRBV6-1	TRBJ2-1	-	CASSTDSEQFF
TRBV28	TRBJ1-5	-	CASSLSTGSNQPQHF
TRBV7-3	TRBJ2-3	TRBD2	CASSLNQRGTDTQYF
TRBV7-2	TRBJ2-3	TRBD2	CASSPGTSGSTDTQYF
TRBV19	TRBJ1-5	-	CASSIGGRSNQPQHF
TRBV7-9	TRBJ1-5	TRBD1	CASSLSGGDRNQPQHF
TRBV18	TRBJ1-1	TRBD1	CASSPKGQGAQMNTEAFF
TRBV10-3	TRBJ2-7	-	CAISVRVAYEQYF
TRBV18	TRBJ2-1	TRBD2	CASSPFSSGHNEQFF
TRBV5-1	TRBJ1-2	-	CASSLGADTYGYTF
TRBV6-5	TRBJ1-5	-	CASRPVQSNQPQHF
TRBV5-1	TRBJ1-6	TRBD1	CASSSQGANSPLHF
TRBV30	TRBJ2-5	TRBD2	CAWTTPGLAGRQETQYF
TRBV28	TRBJ2-1	TRBD2	CASSFLGRGGYNEQFF
TRBV18	TRBJ1-2	-	CASSPNWERTNYGYTF
TRBV24-1	TRBJ2-5	TRBD2	CATSDTHSGVQETQYF
TRBV30	TRBJ1-3	TRBD1	CAWSKGGSSSHTIYF
TRBV2	TRBJ1-1	-	CASSEEVPRVYQNTEAFF
TRBV7-3	TRBJ1-1	-	CASSPGGQGGTEAFF
TRBV7-9	TRBJ1-3	TRBD1	CASSLALGGGNTIYF
TRBV6-1	TRBJ2-7	-	CASSEAGSTSPYEQYF
TRBV5-1	TRBJ1-2	TRBD1	CASGRTGFSANYGYTF
TRBV9	TRBJ2-5	TRBD2	CASSVDTSGAAGETQYF
TRBV4-1	TRBJ2-7	TRBD1	CASSTPGQREYEQYF
TRBV29-1	TRBJ1-2	-	CSVGGADYGYTF
TRBV3-1/TRBV3-2	TRBJ2-7	TRBD1	CASSLTGLGNYEQYF
TRBV29-1	TRBJ2-5	TRBD1	CSVRGQGAQETQYF
TRBV29-1	TRBJ1-2	-	CSVPTSNYGYTF
TRBV7-2	TRBJ1-5	TRBD1	CASSLSGRGSQPQHF
TRBV7-9	TRBJ1-2	-	CASSLNPSGSYTF
TRBV5-8	TRBJ1-4	TRBD1	CASSPYRDRKNEKLFF
TRBV27	TRBJ1-5	TRBD1	CASSSSQGANQPQHF
TRBV30	TRBJ1-1	-	CAWRAAGSTEAFF
TRBV5-1	TRBJ1-1	TRBD1	CASSLRGQDTEAFF
TRBV5-4	TRBJ1-2	-	CASSLEARRMYGYTF
TRBV7-3	TRBJ1-1	TRBD1	CASSFPRQGACTEAFF
TRBV30	TRBJ2-7	TRBD2	CAWRTLAGEGYEQYF
TRBV7-8	TRBJ2-1	TRBD2	CASSLVRIPTTSGSNEQFF
TRBV29-1	TRBJ2-2	-	CSAPVDRNTGELFF
TRBV5-1	TRBJ1-5	-	CASSSGGMENQPQHF
TRBV9	TRBJ1-3	-	CASSFTGGNTIYF
TRBV9	TRBJ2-3	-	CASSRSPLARTDTQYF